The rows below give T cell receptor beta chains drawn from one sample of a study of beta chain features in type 1 diabetes. Generated by immunoSEQ multiplex PCR, the TCRdb table keeps only in-frame clones and is missing some. This sample has about 900,000 clones, with roughly 16% found just once. Sample: naive CD4+ T cells from blood. The receptor source for this set is a woman between 18 and 29 years old in good health. Each CDR3 is given with its conserved first and last residue. D genes are given only for firm matches. The listing skips clone size in some rows; elsewhere it reads once, few, many or a size class.

v_gene	j_gene	abundance	d_gene	CDR3aa	CDR3nt
TRBV28	TRBJ2-7	-	-	CASSFVVSYEQYF	TGTGCCAGCAGTTTTGTAGTCAGCTACGAGCAGTACTTC
TRBV6-5	TRBJ2-7	few	-	CASRITGLGEQYF	TGTGCCAGCAGAATAACAGGGCTGGGGGAGCAGTACTTC
TRBV7-9	TRBJ2-7	-	-	CASSLFDGTYEQYF	TGTGCCAGCAGCTTATTCGACGGTACCTACGAGCAGTACTTC
TRBV6-5	TRBJ2-3	-	TRBD1	CASSYLMTKGADTQYF	TGTGCCAGCAGTTACTTAATGACTAAGGGGGCGGATACGCAGTATTTT
TRBV28	TRBJ1-2	-	-	CASSRRPRAADYGYTF	TGTGCCAGCAGCAGAAGGCCCAGGGCTGCAGACTATGGCTACACCTTC
TRBV7-2	TRBJ2-7	few	-	CASSLWPGPAYEQYF	TGTGCCAGCAGCTTATGGCCGGGTCCAGCCTACGAGCAGTACTTC
TRBV5-4	TRBJ2-2	-	-	CASSFWANTGELFF	TGTGCCAGCAGCTTTTGGGCGAACACCGGGGAGCTGTTTTTT
TRBV6-5	TRBJ2-1	-	TRBD1	CATGTEYNEQFF	TGTGCCACTGGGACAGAATACAATGAGCAGTTCTTC
TRBV7-2	TRBJ2-7	few	-	CASSPRGHTSYEQYF	TGTGCCAGCAGCCCCAGGGGTCACACCTCCTACGAGCAGTACTTC
TRBV15	TRBJ1-1	few	-	CATLATGLGNTEAFF	TGTGCCACCTTAGCTACAGGGCTAGGGAACACTGAAGCTTTCTTT
TRBV6-6	TRBJ2-7	-	-	CASTIPSSYEQYF	TGTGCCAGCACCATTCCCAGCTCCTACGAGCAGTACTTC
TRBV4-3	TRBJ2-3	few	-	CASSQESSATSTDTQYF	TGCGCCAGCAGCCAAGAATCTAGCGCAACTAGCACAGATACGCAGTATTTT
TRBV7-9	TRBJ2-1	few	TRBD2	CASRPGTSGRYYNEQFF	TGTGCCAGCAGACCTGGGACTAGCGGGAGATATTACAATGAGCAGTTCTTC
TRBV18	TRBJ1-1	few	-	CASSLGTQRPEAFF	TGTGCCAGCTCACTCGGGACACAGAGGCCTGAAGCTTTCTTT
TRBV6-5	TRBJ2-1	-	-	CASSTQGTEQFF	TGTGCCAGCAGTACCCAAGGGACTGAGCAGTTCTTC
TRBV7-2	TRBJ2-5	few	TRBD2	CASSWTSGRLETQYF	TGTGCCAGCAGCTGGACTAGCGGGAGACTGGAGACCCAGTACTTC
TRBV6-6	TRBJ2-1	-	-	CASSRLFSYNEQFF	TGTGCCAGCAGCAGGCTATTCTCCTACAATGAGCAGTTCTTC
TRBV5-1	TRBJ2-1	-	-	CASSLVQSGEQFF	TGCGCCAGCAGCTTGGTCCAGTCCGGTGAGCAGTTCTTC
TRBV19	TRBJ2-7	few	-	CATTLVTSYEQYF	TGTGCCACCACTTTAGTCACCTCCTACGAGCAGTACTTC
TRBV28	TRBJ2-7	-	TRBD2	CASTPGGRGDEQYF	TGTGCCAGCACTCCGGGAGGGAGGGGTGACGAGCAGTACTTC
TRBV11-2	TRBJ2-1	few	-	CASSLRASSYNEQFF	TGTGCCAGCAGCTTAAGAGCTAGCTCCTACAATGAGCAGTTCTTC
TRBV7-2	TRBJ2-3	few	-	CASSLSSGTSTDTQYF	TGTGCCAGCAGCTTAAGTAGCGGTACTAGCACAGATACGCAGTATTTT
TRBV11-2	TRBJ2-2	few	-	CASSSQRITGELFF	TGTGCCAGCAGCAGCCAGCGGATCACCGGGGAGCTGTTTTTT
TRBV28	TRBJ2-7	-	TRBD1	CASRGQGNTYEQYF	TGTGCCAGCAGAGGACAGGGTAATACCTACGAGCAGTACTTC
TRBV6-5	TRBJ2-1	-	TRBD1	CASSRQGADEQFF	TGTGCCAGCAGCAGACAGGGGGCCGATGAGCAGTTCTTC
TRBV6-5	TRBJ2-1	few	TRBD2	CASSPIAGGEQFF	TGTGCCAGCAGCCCTATAGCGGGAGGTGAGCAGTTCTTC
TRBV10-3	TRBJ2-1	few	-	CASGTARIEQFF	TGTGCCAGCGGGACCGCCCGTATTGAGCAGTTCTTC
TRBV6-1	TRBJ1-4	-	TRBD1	CASSYKTGGGEKLFF	TGTGCCAGCAGCTATAAGACAGGGGGGGGAGAAAAACTGTTTTTT
TRBV5-4	TRBJ1-2	few	-	CASSLSGYALYGYTF	TGTGCCAGCAGCTTGTCGGGTTACGCTTTATATGGCTACACCTTC
TRBV7-9	TRBJ2-2	-	TRBD1	CASSLLRGQGNTGELFF	TGTGCCAGCAGCTTATTAAGGGGACAGGGTAACACCGGGGAGCTGTTTTTT
TRBV27	TRBJ2-2	few	TRBD2	CASRLLAGRDSNTGELFF	TGTGCCAGCAGACTACTAGCGGGCAGAGACTCGAACACCGGGGAGCTGTTTTTT
TRBV28	TRBJ1-2	-	-	CASSFLTGANYGYTF	TGTGCCAGCAGTTTCCTGACTGGAGCTAACTATGGCTACACCTTC
TRBV13	TRBJ2-7	few	TRBD2	CASSFLGLAGGGEQYF	TGTGCCAGCAGCTTCCTAGGACTAGCGGGAGGGGGCGAGCAGTACTTC
TRBV20-1	TRBJ2-1	-	-	CSASGGLELFF	TGCAGTGCTAGTGGGGGGTTGGAACTGTTCTTC
TRBV15	TRBJ2-1	-	-	CATTAQGTYYNEQFF	TGTGCCACCACCGCCCAGGGTACGTACTACAATGAGCAGTTCTTC
TRBV7-9	TRBJ2-1	-	-	CASSAYRVSYNEQFF	TGTGCCAGCAGCGCATACAGGGTCTCCTACAATGAGCAGTTCTTC
TRBV5-6	TRBJ2-2	few	-	CASSLFHNTGELFF	TGTGCCAGCAGCTTGTTTCACAACACCGGGGAGCTGTTTTTT
TRBV5-4	TRBJ1-1	-	-	CASSLGKGAEAFF	TGTGCCAGCAGCTTGGGCAAGGGGGCTGAAGCTTTCTTT
TRBV28	TRBJ2-6	-	-	CASSDRLAGANVLTF	TGTGCCAGCAGCGATAGACTAGCTGGGGCCAACGTCCTGACTTTC
TRBV9	TRBJ2-5	few	-	CASSVDEGVGETQYF	TGTGCCAGCAGCGTAGATGAGGGGGTTGGAGAGACCCAGTACTTC
TRBV9	TRBJ2-1	-	TRBD2	CASSYGRGYNEQFF	TGTGCCAGCAGTTACGGGAGGGGTTACAATGAGCAGTTCTTC